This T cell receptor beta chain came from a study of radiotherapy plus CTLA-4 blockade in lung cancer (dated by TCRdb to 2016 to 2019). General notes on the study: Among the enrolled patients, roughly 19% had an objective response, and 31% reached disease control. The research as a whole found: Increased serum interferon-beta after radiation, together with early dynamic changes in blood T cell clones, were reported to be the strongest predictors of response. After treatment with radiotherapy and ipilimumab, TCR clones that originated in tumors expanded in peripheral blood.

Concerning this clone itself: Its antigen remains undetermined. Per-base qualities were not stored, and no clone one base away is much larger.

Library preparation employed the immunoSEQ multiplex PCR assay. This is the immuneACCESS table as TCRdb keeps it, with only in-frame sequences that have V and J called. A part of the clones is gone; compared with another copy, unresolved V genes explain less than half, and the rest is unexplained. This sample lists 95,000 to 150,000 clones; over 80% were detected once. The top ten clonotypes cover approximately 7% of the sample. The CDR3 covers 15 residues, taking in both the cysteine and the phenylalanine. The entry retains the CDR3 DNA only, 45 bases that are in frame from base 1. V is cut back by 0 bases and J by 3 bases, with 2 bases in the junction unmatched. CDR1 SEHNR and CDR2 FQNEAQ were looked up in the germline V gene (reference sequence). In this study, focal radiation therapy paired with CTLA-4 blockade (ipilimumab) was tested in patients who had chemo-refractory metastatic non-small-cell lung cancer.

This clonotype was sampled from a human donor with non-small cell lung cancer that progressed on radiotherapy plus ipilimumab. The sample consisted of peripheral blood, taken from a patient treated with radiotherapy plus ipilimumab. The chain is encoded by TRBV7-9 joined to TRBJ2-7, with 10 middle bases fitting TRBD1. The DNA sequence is TGTGCCAGCAGCTTAGCCGGGACAGGGGTCTACGAGCAGTACTTC. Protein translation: CASSLAGTGVYEQYF.